A selection of T cell receptor beta chains follows, all from one sample in a study of cytomegalovirus exposure and HLA in healthy donors. Here immunoSEQ multiplex PCR was the method, and the copy in TCRdb shows in-frame clones only, minus some. The sample includes 55,000 to 65,000 clones, 65% to 85% of them seen just once. Sequenced: PBMCs. The receptor set was obtained from a woman aged 25 to 39 in good health and CMV-seronegative. The CDR3 runs from the conserved cysteine through the conserved F or W. A D gene is named only where the DNA matches it firmly. Where a row states a size, it is once, few, many or the class of an expanded clone; other rows omit it.

TRBV9	.	.	TRBJ2-3	TGTGCCAGCAGCGTAGAGGCGGGTAGCACAGATACGCAGTATTTT	CASSVEAGSTDTQYF
TRBV19	.	.	TRBJ1-2	TGTGCCAGTAGTATATTTGGCCCGGACACCCCGGTCGGTGGAGGCTACACCTTC	CASSIFGPDTPVGGGYTF
TRBV18	.	.	TRBJ2-1	TGTGCCAGCTCACCACCGTCGAGGGATGAGCAGTTCTTC	CASSPPSRDEQFF
TRBV19	.	.	TRBJ1-5	TGTGCCAGTAGCTGGGCGGGGCCGTATAGCAATCAGCCCCAGCATTTT	CASSWAGPYSNQPQHF
TRBV11-3	.	TRBD1	TRBJ1-3	TGTGCCAGCAGCTTCCGGACAGGGACTGGAAACACCATATATTTT	CASSFRTGTGNTIYF
TRBV6-5	once	.	TRBJ1-1	TGTGCCAGCAGTTACTCTATTATAACTGAAGCTTTCTTT	CASSYSIITEAFF
TRBV5-1	.	TRBD1	TRBJ2-2	TGCGCCAGCAGCAGACGGGGACAGCCCGGGGAGCTGTTTTTT	CASSRRGQPGELFF
TRBV7-2	.	.	TRBJ1-1	TGTGCCAGCAGCTTAGGACAGCTTGAAGCTTTCTTT	CASSLGQLEAFF
TRBV5-4	.	TRBD2	TRBJ2-3	TGTGCCAGCAGCCCCGGGACTAGCGGGGCAAGGGAGTATTTT	CASSPGTSGAREYF
TRBV7-8	.	TRBD1	TRBJ1-6	TGTGCCAGCAGCCCAGGGACAGGGCGATATTCACCCCTCCACTTT	CASSPGTGRYSPLHF
TRBV5-1	.	TRBD1	TRBJ1-2	TGCGCCAGCAGCTCGGGACAGAACTATGGCTACACCTTC	CASSSGQNYGYTF
TRBV18	few	.	TRBJ2-1	TGTGCCAGCTCACCACTAGCCCCGAGCTCCTACAATGAGCAGTTCTTC	CASSPLAPSSYNEQFF
TRBV19	.	.	TRBJ1-1	TGTGCCACCGCACGGGACTCGAACACTGAAGCTTTCTTT	CATARDSNTEAFF
TRBV18	.	.	TRBJ2-3	TGTGCCAGCTCACCACCGCCGGGAGTCACAGATACGCAGTATTTT	CASSPPPGVTDTQYF
TRBV29-1	.	TRBD1	TRBJ2-1	TGCAGCGCCTCCGGGACAGGGGATTTCGGGGAGCAGTTCTTC	CSASGTGDFGEQFF
TRBV14	.	.	TRBJ1-1	TGTGCCAGCAGCCCGAACGCGGGGACGGGTGAAGCTTTCTTT	CASSPNAGTGEAFF
TRBV5-1	.	TRBD1	TRBJ2-7	TGCGCCAGCAGCTCTATACAGGGGGCTTCTTACGAGCAGTACTTC	CASSSIQGASYEQYF
TRBV7-8	.	.	TRBJ2-5	TGTGCCAGCAGCGGAGAAGAGACCCAGTACTTC	CASSGEETQYF
TRBV19	.	TRBD2	TRBJ2-2	TGTGCCAGTAGTAGGCAGCGGGGGGGCGAGTGGACCGGGGAGCTGTTTTTT	CASSRQRGGEWTGELFF